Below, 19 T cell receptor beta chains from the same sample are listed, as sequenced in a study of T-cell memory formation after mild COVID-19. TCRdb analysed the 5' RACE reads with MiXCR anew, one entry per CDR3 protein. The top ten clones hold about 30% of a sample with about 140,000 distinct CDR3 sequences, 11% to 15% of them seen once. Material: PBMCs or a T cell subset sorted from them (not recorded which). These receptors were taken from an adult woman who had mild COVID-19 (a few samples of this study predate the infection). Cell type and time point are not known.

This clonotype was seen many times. CDR3 nucleotides: TGTGCCAGCAGCCTAGGATGGACTGAAGCTTTCTTT. It specifies CASSLGWTEAFF. The chain carries TRBV6-2 or TRBV6-3 and TRBJ1-1; D call uncertain. Germline V gene sequence: CDR1 MNHEY, CDR2 SVGEGT. CDR3 length: 12 residues. The germline V and J ends were trimmed by 6 bases and 5 bases, with 10 bases remaining between them.

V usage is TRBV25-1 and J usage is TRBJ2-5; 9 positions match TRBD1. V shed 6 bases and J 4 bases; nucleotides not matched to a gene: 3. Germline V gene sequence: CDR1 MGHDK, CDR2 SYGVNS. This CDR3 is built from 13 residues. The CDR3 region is CASSGTGLETQYF. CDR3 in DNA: TGTGCCAGCAGCGGGACAGGGCTAGAGACCCAGTACTTC.

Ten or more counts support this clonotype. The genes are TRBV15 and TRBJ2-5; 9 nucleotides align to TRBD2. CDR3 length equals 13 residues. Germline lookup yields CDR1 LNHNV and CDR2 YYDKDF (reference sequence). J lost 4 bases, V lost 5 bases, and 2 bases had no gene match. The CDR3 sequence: CATSGSGRETQYF. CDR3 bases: TGTGCCACCAGCGGTAGCGGGAGAGAGACCCAGTACTTC.

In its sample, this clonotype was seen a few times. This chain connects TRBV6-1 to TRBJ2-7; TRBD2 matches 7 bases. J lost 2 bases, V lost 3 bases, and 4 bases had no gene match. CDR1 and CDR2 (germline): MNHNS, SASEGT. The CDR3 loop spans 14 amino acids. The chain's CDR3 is CASSERERPYEQYF. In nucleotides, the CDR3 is TGTGCCAGCAGTGAGCGGGAGCGTCCCTACGAGCAGTACTTC.

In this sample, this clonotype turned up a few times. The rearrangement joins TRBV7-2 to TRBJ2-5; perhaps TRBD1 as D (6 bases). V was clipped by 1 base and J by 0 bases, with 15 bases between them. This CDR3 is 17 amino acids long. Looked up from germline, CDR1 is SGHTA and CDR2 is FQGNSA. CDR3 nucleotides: TGTGCCAGCAGCTTAGGGGTCGTGAGGGGGTACCAAGAGACCCAGTACTTC. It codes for CASSLGVVRGYQETQYF.

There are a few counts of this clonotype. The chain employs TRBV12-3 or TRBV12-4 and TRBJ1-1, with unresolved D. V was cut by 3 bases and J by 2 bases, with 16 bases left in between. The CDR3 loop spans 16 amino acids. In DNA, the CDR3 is TGTGCCAGCAGTTTGCCTGCAGGCGCCCAAAACACTGAAGCTTTCTTT. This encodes CASSLPAGAQNTEAFF.

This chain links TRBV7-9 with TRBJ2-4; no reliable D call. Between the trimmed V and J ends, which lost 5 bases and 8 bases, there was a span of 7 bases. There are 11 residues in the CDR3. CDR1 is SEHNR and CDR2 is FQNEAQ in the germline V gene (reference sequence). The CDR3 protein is CASSRADIQYF. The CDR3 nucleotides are TGTGCCAGCAGCCGGGCGGACATTCAGTACTTC. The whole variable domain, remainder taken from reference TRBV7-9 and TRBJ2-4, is DTGVSQNPRHKITKRGQNVTFRCDPISEHNRLYWYRQTLGQGPEFLTYFQNEAQLEKSRLLSDRFSAERPKGSFSTLEIQRTEQGDSAMYLCASSRADIQYFGAGTRLSVL.

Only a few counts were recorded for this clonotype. Written as DNA, the CDR3 is TGCGCCAGCACCGATGAGGTGGACGGGACCGGGGAGCTGTTTTTT. Protein product: CASTDEVDGTGELFF. V and J are TRBV4-3 and TRBJ2-2; no clear D gene. Germline CDR1 reads LGHNA; CDR2 reads YSLEER. CDR3 length: 15 amino acids. V shed 7 bases and J shed 5 bases, with 17 bases lying between them.

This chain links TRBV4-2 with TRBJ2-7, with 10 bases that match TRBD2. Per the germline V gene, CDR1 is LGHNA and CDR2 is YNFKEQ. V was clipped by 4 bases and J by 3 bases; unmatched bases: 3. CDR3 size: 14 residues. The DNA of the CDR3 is TGTGCCAGCAGCCCGGGACTAGCGAACTACGAGCAGTACTTC. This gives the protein CASSPGLANYEQYF.

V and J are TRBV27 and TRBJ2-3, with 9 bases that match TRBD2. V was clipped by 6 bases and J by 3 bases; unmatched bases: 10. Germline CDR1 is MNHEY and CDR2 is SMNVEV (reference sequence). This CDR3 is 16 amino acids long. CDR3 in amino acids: CASRRERGVWTDTQYF. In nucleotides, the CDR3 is TGTGCCAGCAGAAGAGAGCGGGGGGTGTGGACAGATACGCAGTATTTT.

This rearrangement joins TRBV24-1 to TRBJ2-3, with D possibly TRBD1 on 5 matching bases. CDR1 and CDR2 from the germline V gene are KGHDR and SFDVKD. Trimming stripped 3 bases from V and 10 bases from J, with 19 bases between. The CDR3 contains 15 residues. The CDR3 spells CATSDRGRKGSAQYF. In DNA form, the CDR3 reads TGTGCCACCAGTGATCGAGGAAGGAAGGGGTCGGCGCAGTATTTT.

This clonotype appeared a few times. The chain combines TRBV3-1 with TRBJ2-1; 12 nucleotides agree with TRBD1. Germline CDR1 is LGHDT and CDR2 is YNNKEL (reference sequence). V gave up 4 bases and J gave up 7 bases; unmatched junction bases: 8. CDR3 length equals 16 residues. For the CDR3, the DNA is TGTGCCAGCAGCCCATCCGGGACAGGGGGCTGGAATGAGCAGTTCTTC. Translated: CASSPSGTGGWNEQFF.

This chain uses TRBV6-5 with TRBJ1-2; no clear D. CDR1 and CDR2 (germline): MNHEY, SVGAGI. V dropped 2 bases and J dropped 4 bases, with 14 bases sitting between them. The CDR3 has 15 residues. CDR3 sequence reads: CASSYETDGFYGYTF. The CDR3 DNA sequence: TGTGCCAGCAGTTACGAGACGGACGGCTTCTATGGCTACACCTTC.

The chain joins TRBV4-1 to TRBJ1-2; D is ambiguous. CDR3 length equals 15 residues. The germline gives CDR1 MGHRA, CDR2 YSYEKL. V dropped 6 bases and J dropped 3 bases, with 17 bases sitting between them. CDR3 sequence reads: CASSKSTGVDYGYTF. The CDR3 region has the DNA TGCGCCAGCAGTAAATCGACTGGGGTCGACTATGGCTACACCTTC.

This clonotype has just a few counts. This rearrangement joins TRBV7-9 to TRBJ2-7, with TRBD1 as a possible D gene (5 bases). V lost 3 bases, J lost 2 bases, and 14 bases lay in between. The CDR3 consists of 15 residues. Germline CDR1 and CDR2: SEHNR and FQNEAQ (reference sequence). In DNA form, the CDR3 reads TGTGCCAGCAGCTTCAGCCTGACAGCAACCTACGAGCAGTACTTC. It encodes CASSFSLTATYEQYF. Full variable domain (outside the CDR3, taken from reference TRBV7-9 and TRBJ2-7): DTGVSQNPRHKITKRGQNVTFRCDPISEHNRLYWYRQTLGQGPEFLTYFQNEAQLEKSRLLSDRFSAERPKGSFSTLEIQRTEQGDSAMYLCASSFSLTATYEQYFGPGTRLTVT.

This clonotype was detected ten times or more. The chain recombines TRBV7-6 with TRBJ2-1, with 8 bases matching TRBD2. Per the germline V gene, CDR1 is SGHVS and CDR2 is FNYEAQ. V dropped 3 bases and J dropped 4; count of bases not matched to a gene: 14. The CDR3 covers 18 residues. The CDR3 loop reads CASSFTSPGLAGYNEQFF. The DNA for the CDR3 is TGTGCCAGCAGCTTTACCTCTCCCGGGCTAGCGGGTTACAATGAGCAGTTCTTC.

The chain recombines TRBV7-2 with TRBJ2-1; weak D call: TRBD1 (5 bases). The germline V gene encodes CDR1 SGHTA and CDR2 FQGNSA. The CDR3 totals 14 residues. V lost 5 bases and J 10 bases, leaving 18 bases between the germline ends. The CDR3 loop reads CASSPNGASSEQFF. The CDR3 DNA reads TGTGCCAGCAGCCCCAATGGGGCTTCGTCGGAGCAGTTCTTC.

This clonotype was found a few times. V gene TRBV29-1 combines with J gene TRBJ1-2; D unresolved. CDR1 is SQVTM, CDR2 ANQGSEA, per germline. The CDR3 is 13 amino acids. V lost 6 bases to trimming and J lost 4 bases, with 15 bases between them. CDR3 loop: CSVLPPGSYGYTF. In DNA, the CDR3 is TGCAGCGTCCTTCCTCCGGGGTCCTATGGCTACACCTTC.

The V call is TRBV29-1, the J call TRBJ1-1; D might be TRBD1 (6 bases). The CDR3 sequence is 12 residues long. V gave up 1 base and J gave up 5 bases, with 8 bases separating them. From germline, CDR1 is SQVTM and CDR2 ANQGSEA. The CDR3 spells CSVEGTVTEAFF. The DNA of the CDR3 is TGCAGCGTTGAAGGGACAGTAACTGAAGCTTTCTTT.